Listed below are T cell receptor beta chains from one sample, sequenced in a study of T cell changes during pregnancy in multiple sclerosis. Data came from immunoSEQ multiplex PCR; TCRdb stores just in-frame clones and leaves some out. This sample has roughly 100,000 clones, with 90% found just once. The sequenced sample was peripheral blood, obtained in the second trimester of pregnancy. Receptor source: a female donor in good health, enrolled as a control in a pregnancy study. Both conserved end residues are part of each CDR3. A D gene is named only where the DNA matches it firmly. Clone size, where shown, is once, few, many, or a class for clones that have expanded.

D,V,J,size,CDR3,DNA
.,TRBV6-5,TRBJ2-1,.,CASSDGYRYEQFF,TGTGCCAGCAGCGACGGGTATAGATATGAGCAGTTCTTC
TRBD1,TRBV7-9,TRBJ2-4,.,CASSLDRVKDIQYF,TGTGCCAGCAGCTTGGACAGGGTGAAAGACATTCAGTACTTC
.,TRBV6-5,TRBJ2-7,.,CASSYVAGAYEQYF,TGTGCCAGCAGTTACGTTGCAGGGGCCTACGAGCAGTACTTC
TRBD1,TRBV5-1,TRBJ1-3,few,CASSLGQDEGTIYF,TGCGCCAGCAGCTTAGGACAGGATGAAGGCACCATATATTTT
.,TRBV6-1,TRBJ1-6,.,CASSELTGGRAPLHF,TGTGCCAGCAGTGAACTTACAGGCGGGAGGGCACCCCTCCACTTT
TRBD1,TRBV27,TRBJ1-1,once,CASSLWGTGETEAFF,TGTGCCAGCAGTTTATGGGGGACAGGGGAGACTGAAGCTTTCTTT
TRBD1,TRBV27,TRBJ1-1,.,CASSLLGQGDTEAFF,TGTGCCAGCAGCTTACTGGGACAGGGAGACACTGAAGCTTTCTTT
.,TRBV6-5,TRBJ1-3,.,CASSYGNRNTIYF,TGTGCCAGCAGTTATGGCAATCGAAACACCATATATTTT
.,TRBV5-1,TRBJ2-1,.,CASSLQAEGYNEQFF,TGCGCCAGCAGCTTGCAAGCGGAGGGCTACAATGAGCAGTTCTTC
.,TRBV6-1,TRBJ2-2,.,CASRITEANGELFF,TGTGCCAGCAGGATCACTGAAGCCAACGGGGAGCTGTTTTTT
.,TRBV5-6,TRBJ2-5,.,CASRIVQLETQYF,TGTGCCAGCAGGATTGTACAGCTGGAGACCCAGTACTTC
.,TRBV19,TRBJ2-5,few,CASSWGQTQYF,TGTGCCAGTAGTTGGGGGCAGACCCAGTACTTC
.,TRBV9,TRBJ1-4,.,CASSAPQETNEKLFF,TGTGCCAGCAGCGCCCCACAGGAAACTAATGAAAAACTGTTTTTT
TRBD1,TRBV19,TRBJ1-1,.,CASIQGQGGGEAFF,TGTGCCAGTATCCAAGGACAGGGGGGAGGTGAAGCTTTCTTT
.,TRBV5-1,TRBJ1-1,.,CASSTHLTATEAFF,TGCGCCAGCAGTACCCACCTAACCGCCACTGAAGCTTTCTTT
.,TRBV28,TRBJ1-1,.,CASRGPRTEAFF,TGTGCCAGCAGGGGTCCGAGGACTGAAGCTTTCTTT
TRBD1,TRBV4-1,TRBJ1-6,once,CASSQERTGGSPLHF,TGCGCCAGCAGCCAAGAAAGGACAGGGGGTTCACCCCTCCACTTT
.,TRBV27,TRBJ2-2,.,CASSFTGPGELFF,TGTGCCAGCAGTTTTACAGGCCCCGGGGAGCTGTTTTTT
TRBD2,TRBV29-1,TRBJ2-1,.,CSVREAANEQFF,TGCAGCGTTCGGGAGGCAGCGAATGAGCAGTTCTTC
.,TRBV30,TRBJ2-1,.,CAWKGDLHEQFF,TGTGCCTGGAAAGGGGACTTACATGAGCAGTTCTTC
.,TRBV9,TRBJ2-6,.,CASSSDLGASGANVLTF,TGTGCCAGCAGCTCCGATCTGGGGGCTTCTGGGGCCAACGTCCTGACTTTC
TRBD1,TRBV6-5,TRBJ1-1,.,CASRPLQGVHTEAFF,TGTGCCAGTCGCCCCCTACAGGGGGTACACACTGAAGCTTTCTTT
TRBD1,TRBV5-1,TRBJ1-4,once,CASSTQTGGGEKLFF,TGCGCCAGCAGCACCCAGACAGGGGGTGGGGAAAAACTGTTTTTT
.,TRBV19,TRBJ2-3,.,CASRSPGGTDTQYF,TGTGCCAGTAGATCTCCGGGGGGCACAGATACGCAGTATTTT
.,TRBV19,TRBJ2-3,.,CASSIEVSGTQYF,TGTGCCAGTAGTATTGAGGTTTCGGGTACGCAGTATTTT
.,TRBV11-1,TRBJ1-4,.,CASSCEPPDKATNEKLFF,TGTGCCAGCAGCTGTGAACCGCCGGACAAGGCAACTAATGAAAAACTGTTTTTT
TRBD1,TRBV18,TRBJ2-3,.,CASSPLGQGGNTQYF,TGTGCCAGCTCACCACTCGGACAGGGGGGAAATACGCAGTATTTT
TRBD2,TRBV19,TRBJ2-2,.,CASSQLAGDLYGGELFF,TGTGCCAGTAGTCAACTAGCGGGAGACCTCTACGGCGGGGAGCTGTTTTTT
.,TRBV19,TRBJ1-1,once,CASSIRGGPEAFF,TGTGCCAGTAGTATAAGGGGCGGCCCTGAAGCTTTCTTT
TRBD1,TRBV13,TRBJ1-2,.,CASSYRDRGGPYVYTF,TGTGCCAGCAGCTACCGGGACAGGGGAGGACCCTATGTCTACACCTTC
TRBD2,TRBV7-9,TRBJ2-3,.,CASSPPGLAGSDTQYF,TGTGCCAGCAGCCCCCCGGGACTAGCGGGTTCTGATACGCAGTATTTT
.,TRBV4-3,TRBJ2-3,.,CASSQAGQRTDTQYF,TGCGCCAGCAGCCAAGCAGGACAACGCACAGATACGCAGTATTTT
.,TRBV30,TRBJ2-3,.,CAWRISGTDTQYF,TGTGCCTGGAGGATCAGCGGCACAGATACGCAGTATTTT
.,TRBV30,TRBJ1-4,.,CAWSAGQPTNEKLFF,TGTGCCTGGAGTGCAGGACAGCCAACTAATGAAAAACTGTTTTTT
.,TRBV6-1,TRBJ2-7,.,CASTTGTLSSYEQYF,TGTGCCAGCACCACCGGGACACTTAGCTCCTACGAGCAGTACTTC
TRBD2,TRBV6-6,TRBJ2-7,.,CASSHSGTYEQYF,TGTGCCAGCAGCCACAGCGGGACCTACGAGCAGTACTTC
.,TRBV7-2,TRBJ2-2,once,CASSPSGTTNTGELFF,TGTGCCAGCAGCCCCAGCGGGACAACGAACACCGGGGAGCTGTTTTTT
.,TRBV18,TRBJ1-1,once,CASSPTGLNTEAFF,TGTGCCAGCTCACCTACAGGCCTGAACACTGAAGCTTTCTTT
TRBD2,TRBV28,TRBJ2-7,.,CASSLGPLADSYEQYF,TGTGCCAGCAGTTTAGGCCCGCTAGCGGACTCCTACGAGCAGTACTTC
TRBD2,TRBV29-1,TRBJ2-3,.,CIGTSDYADTQYF,TGCATCGGGACTAGCGATTATGCAGATACGCAGTATTTT
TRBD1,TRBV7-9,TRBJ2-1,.,CASSLGTGTYNEQFF,TGTGCCAGCAGCTTAGGGACAGGGACCTACAATGAGCAGTTCTTC
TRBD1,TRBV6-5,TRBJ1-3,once,CASSGTGGGNTIYF,TGTGCCAGCTCCGGGACAGGGGGTGGAAACACCATATATTTT